A single sample is the source of the 32 T cell receptor beta chains below, sequenced in a study of shared clonotypes between healthy human individuals. Using immunoSEQ multiplex PCR, the repertoire was profiled, and TCRdb retains in-frame clones only, with some absent. The sample consists of around 2,000,000 clones, 90% to 95% of them appearing once. The sequenced material came from naive CD4+ T cells sorted from blood. Subset reported: CD45RA+ positively selected. The source of these receptors is a man between 18 and 29 years old in good health.

The gene calls are TRBV19 and TRBJ1-1, with D maybe TRBD1 (5 bases). Looked up from germline, CDR1 is LNHDA and CDR2 is SQIVND (reference sequence). Trimming pared 4 bases from V and 5 bases from J, leaving 14 bases between. This CDR3 is built from 14 residues. The CDR3 loop reads CASSTGTPGTEAFF. The CDR3 DNA sequence: TGTGCCAGTAGTACCGGGACCCCGGGTACTGAAGCTTTCTTT.

The CDR3 DNA sequence: TGTGCCAGCAGTGACGGCGTTGGAACCTATAATTCACCCCTCCACTTT. It specifies CASSDGVGTYNSPLHF. This sequence joins TRBV6-1 and TRBJ1-6; no reliable D call. Germline V gene lookup returns CDR1 MNHNS and CDR2 SASEGT. Trimming removed 3 bases from V and 2 bases from J, with 11 bases in between. The CDR3 extends over 16 amino acids.

This sequence joins TRBV14 and TRBJ2-7; 8 bases align to TRBD1. The CDR3 covers 15 residues. The junction had 7 bases not matched to a gene; V was cut back by 4 bases and J by 2 bases. Germline values: CDR1 SGHDN, CDR2 FVKESK. The CDR3 DNA reads TGTGCCAGCAGCCCCGCACTGACAGGGGCCTACGAGCAGTACTTC. Translated: CASSPALTGAYEQYF.

V usage is TRBV7-2 and J usage is TRBJ2-1, with 7 bases that match TRBD1. CDR1 and CDR2 from the germline V gene are SGHTA and FQGNSA. The V gene end was trimmed by 1 base and the J gene end by 4 bases; junction bases not matched to a gene: 4. There are 15 residues in the CDR3. The CDR3 DNA follows: TGTGCCAGCAGCTTAGAGCCAGGGGGTTACAATGAGCAGTTCTTC. It yields the protein CASSLEPGGYNEQFF.

V gene TRBV5-4 combines with J gene TRBJ1-2, with D unclear. CDR1 SGHNT and CDR2 YYREEE come from the germline V gene (reference sequence). The V end was cut by 1 base, the J end by 7 bases, with 14 bases between. This CDR3 is 14 amino acids long. The CDR3 reads CASSLPVGLGGYTF. The CDR3 DNA is TGTGCCAGCAGCTTGCCGGTCGGGCTAGGTGGCTACACCTTC.

The rearrangement links TRBV28 to TRBJ2-6; D is possibly TRBD1 or TRBD2 (5 bases each). The CDR3 length is 18 residues. V lost 6 bases, J lost 0 bases, and 18 bases lay in between. Germline V CDR1 and CDR2: MDHEN, SYDVKM. This CDR3 reads CASSPRPGRSSGANVLTF. CDR3 coding DNA: TGTGCCAGCAGCCCCCGGCCGGGACGGTCCTCTGGGGCCAACGTCCTGACTTTC.

The rearrangement links TRBV11-2 to TRBJ1-1, with 7 bases fitting TRBD1. V lost 5 bases and J lost 6; bases outside the gene matches: 9. The CDR3 extends over 14 amino acids. The germline CDR1 and CDR2 sequences are SGHAT and FQNNGV. Here the CDR3 DNA reads TGTGCCAGCAGCCGGAGGGGGCAGAGAGCTGAAGCTTTCTTT. Its translation: CASSRRGQRAEAFF.

This chain joins TRBV11-2 and TRBJ2-7, with D tentatively TRBD1 or TRBD2 (5 bases each). Per the germline V gene, CDR1 is SGHAT and CDR2 is FQNNGV. This CDR3 spans 13 amino acids. Trimming took off 3 bases at V and 3 bases at J, with 9 bases between the two ends. The CDR3 here is CASSFRDLYEQYF. The CDR3 DNA reads as TGTGCCAGCAGCTTCCGGGACCTCTACGAGCAGTACTTC. The full variable domain, rest sourced from reference TRBV11-2 and TRBJ2-7, is EAGVAQSPRYKIIEKRQSVAFWCNPISGHATLYWYQQILGQGPKLLIQFQNNGVVDDSQLPKDRFSAERLKGVDSTLKIQPAKLEDSAVYLCASSFRDLYEQYFGPGTRLTVT.

The V gene is TRBV7-2, the J gene TRBJ2-7; 8 nucleotides align to TRBD2. This CDR3 has 12 residues. Germline lookup yields CDR1 SGHTA and CDR2 FQGNSA. With 8 bases clipped from V and 6 bases from J, the junction kept 6 bases outside the gene matches. As DNA, the CDR3 is TGTGCCAGCGGCACGGGAGGGACCGAGCAGTACTTC. This translates into CASGTGGTEQYF.

This clone was counted a single time. The rearrangement uses TRBV5-6 and TRBJ1-2; 9 nucleotides match TRBD1. From germline, CDR1 is SGHDT and CDR2 YYEEEE. The J segment lost 10 bases and the V segment lost 0 bases, leaving 4 bases of the junction unmatched. This CDR3 spans 13 amino acids. In nucleotides, the CDR3 is TGTGCCAGCAGCTTGGGGGGACAGGGAACCTACACCTTC. It encodes CASSLGGQGTYTF. The full variable domain, rest sourced from reference TRBV5-6 and TRBJ1-2, is DAGVTQSPTHLIKTRGQQVTLRCSPKSGHDTVSWYQQALGQGPQFIFQYYEEEERQRGNFPDRFSGHQFPNYSSELNVNALLLGDSALYLCASSLGGQGTYTFGSGTRLTVV.

The chain employs TRBV19 and TRBJ2-7; 14 nucleotides align to TRBD2. Germline-derived CDR1 and CDR2 are LNHDA and SQIVND (reference sequence). The CDR3 extends over 17 amino acids. V lost 6 bases and J lost 3; bases outside the gene matches: 10. DNA of the CDR3: TGTGCCAGTAGCCGGGGACAGGGGACTAGCGGGAGCTACGAGCAGTACTTC. It translates to CASSRGQGTSGSYEQYF. Filled out from reference TRBV19 and TRBJ2-7, the complete variable domain reads DGGITQSPKYLFRKEGQNVTLSCEQNLNHDAMYWYRQDPGQGLRLIYYSQIVNDFQKGDIAEGYSVSREKKESFPLTVTSAQKNPTAFYLCASSRGQGTSGSYEQYFGPGTRLTVT.

This chain links TRBV9 with TRBJ1-4, with D possibly matching TRBD1 (5 bases). The V and J ends lost 4 bases and 6 bases respectively, with 13 bases between them. This CDR3 has 14 residues. CDR1 and CDR2 (germline): SGDLS, YYNGEE. The chain's CDR3 is CASSPRGADEKLFF. The CDR3 DNA follows: TGTGCCAGCAGCCCACGAGGGGCGGATGAAAAACTGTTTTTT.

The chain links TRBV5-4 to TRBJ2-7; TRBD2 might be the D (7 bases). This CDR3 is 15 amino acids long. Germline V gives CDR1 SGHNT, CDR2 YYREEE (reference sequence). Trimming took off 2 bases at V and 4 bases at J, with 16 bases between the two ends. The CDR3 spells CASSFGGLRGYEQYF. The CDR3 DNA is TGTGCCAGCAGCTTCGGGGGGCTGAGAGGATACGAGCAGTACTTC.

The chain is built from TRBV9 and TRBJ1-2; TRBD1 agrees at 7 bases. This CDR3 spans 13 amino acids. V dropped 4 bases and J dropped 4; count of bases not matched to a gene: 4. The germline V gene encodes CDR1 SGDLS and CDR2 YYNGEE. CDR3 sequence: CASSIRDSYGYTF. Here the CDR3 DNA reads TGTGCCAGCAGCATCCGGGACAGCTATGGCTACACCTTC.

The CDR3 loop reads CASSRTSGFQETQYF. The CDR3 DNA sequence: TGTGCCAGCAGTCGGACTAGCGGGTTCCAAGAGACCCAGTACTTC. The chain links TRBV7-2 to TRBJ2-5, with TRBD2 identical over 11 bases. V dropped 6 bases and J dropped 1; count of bases not matched to a gene: 4. In germline, CDR1 is SGHTA, CDR2 FQGNSA. The CDR3 consists of 15 residues.

About this clone: The sample has other DNA sequences that encode this CDR3 too. The gene calls are TRBV5-1 and TRBJ1-1; D remains unclear. V was cut by 0 bases and J by 0 bases, with 6 bases left in between. The CDR3 sequence is 14 residues long. Germline V lookup: CDR1 SGHRS, CDR2 YFSETQ. The CDR3 region is CASSLVAMNTEAFF. The CDR3 region has the DNA TGCGCCAGCAGCTTGGTAGCCATGAACACTGAAGCTTTCTTT.

The chain joins TRBV18 to TRBJ1-4; D is possibly TRBD1 (5 bases). CDR1 is KGHSH and CDR2 is LQKENI in the germline V gene. CDR3 length equals 15 residues. V lost 6 bases and J 5 bases, leaving 16 bases between the germline ends. The CDR3 bases are TGTGCCAGCTCTGGGAGCGGACGGGGGAATGAAAAACTGTTTTTT. This gives the protein CASSGSGRGNEKLFF.

This clone was seen a single time. The rearrangement links TRBV4-2 to TRBJ2-4, with TRBD1 identical over 10 bases. Germline-derived CDR1 and CDR2 are LGHNA and YNFKEQ. This CDR3 is built from 16 residues. J lost 3 bases, V lost 3 bases, and 5 bases had no gene match. CDR3 DNA: TGTGCCAGCAGCCAGACAGGGGGCTACGGCAAAAACATTCAGTACTTC. This gives the protein CASSQTGGYGKNIQYF.

CDR3 loop: CASSLEGGSSETQYF. CDR3 DNA sequence: TGTGCCAGCAGCTTGGAGGGGGGTTCGTCAGAGACCCAGTACTTC. The V call is TRBV7-3, the J call TRBJ2-5; D might be TRBD1 or TRBD2, each matching 6 bases. The V gene lost 3 bases and the J gene lost 4 bases, with 15 bases spanning the gap. This CDR3 is built from 15 residues. Germline V lookup: CDR1 SGHTA, CDR2 FQGTGA.

This rearrangement joins TRBV18 to TRBJ1-4; D not certain. With 5 bases removed from V and 0 bases from J, the gap between germline ends came to 7 bases. Germline V CDR1 and CDR2: KGHSH, LQKENI. This CDR3 is built from 14 residues. The CDR3 DNA reads TGTGCCAGCTCAACGGCAGCAACTAATGAAAAACTGTTTTTT. It specifies CASSTAATNEKLFF.

The chain is built from TRBV28 and TRBJ2-3; unclear D gene. The V gene lost 1 base and the J gene lost 6 bases, with 11 bases spanning the gap. Germline V gives CDR1 MDHEN, CDR2 SYDVKM. The CDR3 length is 14 residues. As DNA, the CDR3 is TGTGCCAGCAGTTTATCCGGGCGCTGGGATACGCAGTATTTT. Amino acids: CASSLSGRWDTQYF.

The chain is built from TRBV6-5 and TRBJ2-7; TRBD1 agrees at 7 bases. V lost 7 bases to trimming and J lost 2 bases; unmatched junction nucleotides: 11. CDR1 and CDR2 (germline): MNHEY, SVGAGI. The CDR3 is made up of 15 amino acids. Here the CDR3 DNA reads TGTGCCAGCACTCCTAGCTTGGGACAGACCTACGAGCAGTACTTC. This encodes CASTPSLGQTYEQYF.

The chain employs TRBV10-3 and TRBJ2-7, with 7 bases aligning to TRBD1. J lost 2 bases, V lost 4 bases, and 5 bases had no gene match. CDR1 is ENHRY, CDR2 SYGVKD, per germline. CDR3 length equals 14 residues. The DNA for the CDR3 is TGTGCCATCAGTGTTTGGCAGGGGGCCTACGAGCAGTACTTC. Protein product: CAISVWQGAYEQYF.

The gene calls are TRBV28 and TRBJ1-1; 7 bases line up with TRBD1. Germline CDR1 reads MDHEN; CDR2 reads SYDVKM. The V segment lost 7 bases and the J segment 3 bases; nucleotides outside the gene matches: 5. This CDR3 region has 13 residues. CDR3 bases: TGTGCCAGCACTCAACAGGGGTACACTGAAGCTTTCTTT. This translates into CASTQQGYTEAFF.

The chain couples TRBV6-4 to TRBJ1-4, with D uncertain. The CDR3 is 14 residues long. The germline V and J ends were trimmed by 8 bases and 0 bases, with 10 bases remaining between them. Germline values: CDR1 MRHNA, CDR2 SNTAGT. CDR3 sequence: CASPQLATNEKLFF. CDR3 sequence (DNA): TGTGCCAGCCCCCAGCTAGCAACTAATGAAAAACTGTTTTTT.

This chain links TRBV7-9 with TRBJ2-1; 9 nucleotides align to TRBD2. J lost 7 bases, V lost 6 bases, and 7 bases had no gene match. Germline loops: CDR1 SEHNR, CDR2 FQNEAQ (reference sequence). CDR3 size: 14 residues. The CDR3 DNA reads as TGTGCCAGCAGTGTTAGCGGGAGCGAGAATGAGCAGTTCTTC. Amino acids: CASSVSGSENEQFF.

J is TRBJ2-7 and V is TRBV10-3, with 16 nucleotides matching TRBD2. J gave up 1 base and V 9 bases, and 0 bases lay outside the gene matches. Per the germline V gene, CDR1 is ENHRY and CDR2 is SYGVKD. The CDR3 is 14 amino acids. The DNA of the CDR3 is TGTGCCATGGGACTAGCGGGAGGGTCCTACGAGCAGTACTTC. Translating it yields CAMGLAGGSYEQYF.

V gene TRBV28 combines with J gene TRBJ1-2, with 10 bases fitting TRBD1. This CDR3 contains 13 residues. V trimming: 4 bases; J trimming: 8 bases; junction bases outside the gene matches: 4. CDR1 is MDHEN, CDR2 SYDVKM, per germline. CDR3 DNA sequence: TGTGCCAGCAGTTGGGACAGGGGAGGCGGCTACACCTTC. The encoded protein is CASSWDRGGGYTF.

Worth noting for this clone: Other nucleotide sequences in the sample specify the same CDR3. This chain uses TRBV7-9 with TRBJ2-5; D remains unclear. V was clipped by 3 bases and J by 1 base, with 9 bases between them. The CDR3 length is 14 residues. Germline V gene data show CDR1 as SEHNR and CDR2 as FQNEAQ (reference sequence). In DNA form, the CDR3 reads TGTGCCAGCAGCTTCTCCGTCCTCCAAGAGACCCAGTACTTC. Residues: CASSFSVLQETQYF.

The genes are TRBV6-1 and TRBJ2-7; 8 bases align to TRBD1. The CDR3 sequence is 13 residues long. Looked up from germline, CDR1 is MNHNS and CDR2 is SASEGT. J lost 7 bases, V lost 6 bases, and 8 bases had no gene match. CDR3 region: CASSGQGLREQYF. In nucleotides, the CDR3 is TGTGCCAGCAGCGGACAGGGTTTGAGGGAGCAGTACTTC.

This chain joins TRBV19 and TRBJ2-2; no reliable D call. The CDR3 is 14 residues long. The V end was cut by 3 bases, the J end by 4 bases, with 9 bases between. CDR1 and CDR2 from the germline V gene are LNHDA and SQIVND (reference sequence). This chain's CDR3 is CASSMQVGTGELFF. The CDR3 nucleotides are TGTGCCAGTAGTATGCAGGTCGGCACCGGGGAGCTGTTTTTT.

This chain joins TRBV7-2 and TRBJ2-7; D possibly corresponds to TRBD2 (5 bases). Germline V gene sequence: CDR1 SGHTA, CDR2 FQGNSA. The ends were cut back, 5 bases at V and 5 bases at J, with 13 bases in the middle. The CDR3 loop spans 13 amino acids. The CDR3 DNA follows: TGTGCCAGCAGCATCCAGAGGGCCCACGAGCAGTACTTC. Its translation is CASSIQRAHEQYF.